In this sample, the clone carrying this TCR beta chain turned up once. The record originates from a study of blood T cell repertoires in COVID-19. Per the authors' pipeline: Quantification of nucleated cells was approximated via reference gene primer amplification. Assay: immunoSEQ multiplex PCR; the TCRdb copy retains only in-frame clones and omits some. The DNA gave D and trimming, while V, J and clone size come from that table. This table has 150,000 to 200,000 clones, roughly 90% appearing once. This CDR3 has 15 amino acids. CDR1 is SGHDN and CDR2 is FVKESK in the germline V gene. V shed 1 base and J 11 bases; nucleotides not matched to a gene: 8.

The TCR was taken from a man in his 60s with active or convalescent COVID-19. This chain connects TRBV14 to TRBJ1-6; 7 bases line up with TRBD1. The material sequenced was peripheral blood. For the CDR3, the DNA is TGTGCCAGCAGCCAAGGGACAGGAGGTTACCCACCCCTCCACTTT. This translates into CASSQGTGGYPPLHF. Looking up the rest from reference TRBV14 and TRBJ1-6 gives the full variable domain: EAGVTQFPSHSVIEKGQTVTLRCDPISGHDNLYWYRRVMGKEIKFLLHFVKESKQDESGMPNNRFLAERTGGTYSTLKVQPAELEDSGVYFCASSQGTGGYPPLHFGNGTRLTVT.